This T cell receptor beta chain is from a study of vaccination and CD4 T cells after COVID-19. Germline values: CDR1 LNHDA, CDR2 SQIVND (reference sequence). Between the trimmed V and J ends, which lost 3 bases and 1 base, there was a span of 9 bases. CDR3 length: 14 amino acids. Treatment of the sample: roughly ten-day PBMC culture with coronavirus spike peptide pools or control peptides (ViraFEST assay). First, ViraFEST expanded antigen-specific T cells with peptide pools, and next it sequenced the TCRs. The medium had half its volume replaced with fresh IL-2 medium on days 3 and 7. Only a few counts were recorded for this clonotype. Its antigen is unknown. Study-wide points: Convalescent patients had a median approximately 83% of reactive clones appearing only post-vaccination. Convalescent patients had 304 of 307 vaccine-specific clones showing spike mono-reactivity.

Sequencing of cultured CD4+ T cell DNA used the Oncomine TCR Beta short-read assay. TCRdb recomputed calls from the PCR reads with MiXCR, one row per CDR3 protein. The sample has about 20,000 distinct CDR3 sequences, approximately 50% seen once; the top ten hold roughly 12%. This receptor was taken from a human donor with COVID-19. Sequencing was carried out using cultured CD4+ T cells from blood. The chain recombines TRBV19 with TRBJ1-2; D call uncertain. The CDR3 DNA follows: TGTGCCAGTAGTATTGCGCGGAGTAACTATGGCTACACCTTC. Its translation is CASSIARSNYGYTF.